This record concerns one TCR beta chain sequence. The data were taken from a study of blood T cell repertoires in COVID-19. Overall study context: In each case, the material was cDNA or gDNA derived from T cells, B-cell-depleted T cells, or PBMCs.

As handled by the study authors: It was from reference gene primer amplification that nucleated cell counts were estimated. The method was immunoSEQ multiplex PCR; TCRdb's version includes in-frame clones alone and lacks a portion of them. V and J calls and clone size come straight from that table; D and trimming were deduced from the DNA. This sample has roughly 260,000 clones, with around 87% found just once. This CDR3 has 15 residues. Per the germline V gene, CDR1 is KGHSH and CDR2 is LQKENI. V lost 1 base to trimming and J lost 4 bases, with 11 bases between them. This sequence joins TRBV18 and TRBJ2-1, with D possibly being TRBD1 (6 bases). Input material: peripheral blood. This receptor was identified in a woman aged 45-60 years with acute or convalescent COVID-19. CDR3 in amino acids: CASSPQGVEYNEQFF. The CDR3 nucleotides read TGTGCCAGCTCACCACAGGGGGTGGAATACAATGAGCAGTTCTTC.